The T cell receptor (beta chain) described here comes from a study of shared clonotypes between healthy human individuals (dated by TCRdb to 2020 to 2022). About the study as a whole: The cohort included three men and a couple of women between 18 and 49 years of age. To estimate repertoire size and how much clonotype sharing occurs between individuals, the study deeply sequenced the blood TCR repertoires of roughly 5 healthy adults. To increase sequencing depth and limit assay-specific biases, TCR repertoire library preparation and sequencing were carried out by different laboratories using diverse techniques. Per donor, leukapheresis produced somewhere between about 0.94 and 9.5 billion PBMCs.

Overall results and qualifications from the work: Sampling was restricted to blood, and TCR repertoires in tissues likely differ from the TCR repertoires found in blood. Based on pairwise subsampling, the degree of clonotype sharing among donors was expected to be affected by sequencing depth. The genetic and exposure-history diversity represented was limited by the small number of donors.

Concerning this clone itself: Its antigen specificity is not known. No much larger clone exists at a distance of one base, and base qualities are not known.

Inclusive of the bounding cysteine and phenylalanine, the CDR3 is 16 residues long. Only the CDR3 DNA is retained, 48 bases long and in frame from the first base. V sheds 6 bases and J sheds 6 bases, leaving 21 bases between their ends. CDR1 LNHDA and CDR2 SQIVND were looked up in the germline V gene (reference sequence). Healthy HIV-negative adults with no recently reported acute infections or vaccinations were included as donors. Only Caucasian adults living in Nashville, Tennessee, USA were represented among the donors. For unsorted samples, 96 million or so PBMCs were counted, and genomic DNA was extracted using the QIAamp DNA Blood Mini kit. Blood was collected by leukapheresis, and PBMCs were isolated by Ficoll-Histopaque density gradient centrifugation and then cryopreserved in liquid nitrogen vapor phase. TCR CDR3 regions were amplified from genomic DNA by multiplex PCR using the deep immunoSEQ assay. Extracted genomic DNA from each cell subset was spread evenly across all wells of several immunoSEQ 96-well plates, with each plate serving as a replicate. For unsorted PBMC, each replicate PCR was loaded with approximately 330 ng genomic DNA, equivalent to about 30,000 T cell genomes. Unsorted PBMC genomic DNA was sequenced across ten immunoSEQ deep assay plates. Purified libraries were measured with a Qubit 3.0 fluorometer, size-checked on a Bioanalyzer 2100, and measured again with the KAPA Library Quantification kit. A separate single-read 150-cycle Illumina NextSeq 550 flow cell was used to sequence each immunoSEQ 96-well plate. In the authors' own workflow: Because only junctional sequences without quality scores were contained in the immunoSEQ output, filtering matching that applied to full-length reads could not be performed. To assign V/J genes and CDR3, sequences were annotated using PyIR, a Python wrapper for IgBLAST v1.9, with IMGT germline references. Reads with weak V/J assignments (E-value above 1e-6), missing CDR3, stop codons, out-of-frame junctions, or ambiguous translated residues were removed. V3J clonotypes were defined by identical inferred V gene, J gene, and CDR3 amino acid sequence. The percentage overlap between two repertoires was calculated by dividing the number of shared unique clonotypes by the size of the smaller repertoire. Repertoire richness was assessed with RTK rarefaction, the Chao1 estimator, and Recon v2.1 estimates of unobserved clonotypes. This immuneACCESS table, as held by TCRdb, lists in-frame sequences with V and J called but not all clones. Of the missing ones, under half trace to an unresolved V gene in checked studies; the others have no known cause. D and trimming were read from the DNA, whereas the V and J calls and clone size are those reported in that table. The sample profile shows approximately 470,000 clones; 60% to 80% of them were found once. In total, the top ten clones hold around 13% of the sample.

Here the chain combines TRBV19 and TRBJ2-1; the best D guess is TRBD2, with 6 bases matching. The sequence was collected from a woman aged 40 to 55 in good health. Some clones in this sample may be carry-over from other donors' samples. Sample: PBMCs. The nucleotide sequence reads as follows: TGTGCCAGTAGCGAAACGGGAGCCCTGTACGCCAATGAGCAGTTCTTC. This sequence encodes CASSETGALYANEQFF.